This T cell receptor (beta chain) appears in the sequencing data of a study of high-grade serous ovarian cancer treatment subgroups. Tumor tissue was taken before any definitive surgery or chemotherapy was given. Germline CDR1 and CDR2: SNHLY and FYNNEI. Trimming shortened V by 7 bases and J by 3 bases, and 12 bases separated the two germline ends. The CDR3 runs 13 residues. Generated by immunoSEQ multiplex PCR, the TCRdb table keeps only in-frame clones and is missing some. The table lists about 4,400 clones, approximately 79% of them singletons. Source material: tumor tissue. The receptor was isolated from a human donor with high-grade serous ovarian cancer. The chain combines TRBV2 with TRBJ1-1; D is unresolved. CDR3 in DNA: TGTGCCAGCAAATTGCAGGCGTACACTGAAGCTTTCTTT. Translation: CASKLQAYTEAFF.